This entry lists 7 T cell receptor beta chains sequenced from one sample in a study of metastatic and nonmetastatic thyroid tumors. Thyroid surgery had not been preceded by any treatment in any patient. TCRdb reassembled clones from the PCR reads with MiXCR. Of around 89,000 clones listed, more than 13% are singletons. Sample: blood. The source of these receptors is a female donor with papillary thyroid cancer or a benign thyroid nodule (not recorded which). Some clones in this sample may be carry-over from other donors' samples.

This clone was recorded many times. V is TRBV6-1 and J is TRBJ2-6, with no clear D. Trimming removed 7 bases from V and 0 bases from J, with 10 bases in between. CDR1 MNHNS and CDR2 SASEGT come from the germline V gene. This CDR3 is 15 amino acids long. CDR3 protein: CASTLHPSGANVLTF. Written as DNA, the CDR3 is TGTGCCAGCACCCTCCACCCCTCTGGGGCCAACGTCCTGACTTTC.

This clone was seen many times. The chain has TRBV7-8 and TRBJ1-1; D ambiguous. This CDR3 comprises 13 residues. The germline V gene has CDR1 SGHVS and CDR2 FQNEAQ. V lost 5 bases to trimming and J lost 1 base, with 8 bases between them. As DNA, the CDR3 is TGTGCCAGCAGCATACAAGAGAACACTGAAGCTTTCTTT. It codes for CASSIQENTEAFF.

There are many counts of this clone. In the same sample, other DNA sequences code for this CDR3. The rearrangement joins TRBV7-2 to TRBJ2-1, with 11 bases fitting TRBD1. J gave up 6 bases and V 5 bases, and 3 bases lay outside the gene matches. The germline V gene encodes CDR1 SGHTA and CDR2 FQGNSA. The CDR3 extends over 14 amino acids. CDR3 sequence (DNA): TGTGCCAGCAGCCGGGACAGGGGGGGCAATGAGCAGTTCTTC. Translating it yields CASSRDRGGNEQFF.

V gene TRBV10-3 combines with J gene TRBJ1-1; D remains ambiguous. The germline V and J ends were trimmed by 0 bases and 1 base, with 9 bases remaining between them. The CDR3 extends over 15 amino acids. Germline values: CDR1 ENHRY, CDR2 SYGVKD. CDR3 sequence reads: CAISESGRPNTEAFF. In DNA form, the CDR3 reads TGTGCCATCAGTGAGTCCGGACGGCCGAACACTGAAGCTTTCTTT.

This clone was detected many times. The chain carries TRBV19 and TRBJ2-2, with TRBD1 as a possible D gene (5 bases). The CDR3 runs 12 residues. Germline CDR1 reads LNHDA; CDR2 reads SQIVND (reference sequence). Deletions cut 5 bases from V and 6 bases from J, with 7 bases between. CDR3 DNA: TGTGCCAGTAGTTGGGGCCCCGGGGAGCTGTTTTTT. As protein: CASSWGPGELFF.

Comments on this clone: This may come from a read error, since a much larger clone is one base off. V gene TRBV30 combines with J gene TRBJ2-2; D is tentatively TRBD1 or TRBD2 (5 bases each). The germline CDR1 and CDR2 sequences are GTSNPN and SVGIG (reference sequence). This CDR3 has 14 residues. The CDR3 coding sequence is TGTGCCTGGAATGTCGTGAGGGGCACCGGGGAGCTGCTTTTT. Amino acid sequence: CAWNVVRGTGELLF.

This clone was counted many times. This chain uses TRBV19 with TRBJ2-7, with TRBD1 as a possible D gene (6 bases). The CDR3 extends over 16 amino acids. Germline V gene lookup returns CDR1 LNHDA and CDR2 SQIVND (reference sequence). Trimming took off 3 bases at V and 1 base at J, with 16 bases between the two ends. As DNA, the CDR3 is TGTGCCAGTAGTATCTTTGGGACACCATCATCCTACGAGCAGTACTTC. This codes for CASSIFGTPSSYEQYF.